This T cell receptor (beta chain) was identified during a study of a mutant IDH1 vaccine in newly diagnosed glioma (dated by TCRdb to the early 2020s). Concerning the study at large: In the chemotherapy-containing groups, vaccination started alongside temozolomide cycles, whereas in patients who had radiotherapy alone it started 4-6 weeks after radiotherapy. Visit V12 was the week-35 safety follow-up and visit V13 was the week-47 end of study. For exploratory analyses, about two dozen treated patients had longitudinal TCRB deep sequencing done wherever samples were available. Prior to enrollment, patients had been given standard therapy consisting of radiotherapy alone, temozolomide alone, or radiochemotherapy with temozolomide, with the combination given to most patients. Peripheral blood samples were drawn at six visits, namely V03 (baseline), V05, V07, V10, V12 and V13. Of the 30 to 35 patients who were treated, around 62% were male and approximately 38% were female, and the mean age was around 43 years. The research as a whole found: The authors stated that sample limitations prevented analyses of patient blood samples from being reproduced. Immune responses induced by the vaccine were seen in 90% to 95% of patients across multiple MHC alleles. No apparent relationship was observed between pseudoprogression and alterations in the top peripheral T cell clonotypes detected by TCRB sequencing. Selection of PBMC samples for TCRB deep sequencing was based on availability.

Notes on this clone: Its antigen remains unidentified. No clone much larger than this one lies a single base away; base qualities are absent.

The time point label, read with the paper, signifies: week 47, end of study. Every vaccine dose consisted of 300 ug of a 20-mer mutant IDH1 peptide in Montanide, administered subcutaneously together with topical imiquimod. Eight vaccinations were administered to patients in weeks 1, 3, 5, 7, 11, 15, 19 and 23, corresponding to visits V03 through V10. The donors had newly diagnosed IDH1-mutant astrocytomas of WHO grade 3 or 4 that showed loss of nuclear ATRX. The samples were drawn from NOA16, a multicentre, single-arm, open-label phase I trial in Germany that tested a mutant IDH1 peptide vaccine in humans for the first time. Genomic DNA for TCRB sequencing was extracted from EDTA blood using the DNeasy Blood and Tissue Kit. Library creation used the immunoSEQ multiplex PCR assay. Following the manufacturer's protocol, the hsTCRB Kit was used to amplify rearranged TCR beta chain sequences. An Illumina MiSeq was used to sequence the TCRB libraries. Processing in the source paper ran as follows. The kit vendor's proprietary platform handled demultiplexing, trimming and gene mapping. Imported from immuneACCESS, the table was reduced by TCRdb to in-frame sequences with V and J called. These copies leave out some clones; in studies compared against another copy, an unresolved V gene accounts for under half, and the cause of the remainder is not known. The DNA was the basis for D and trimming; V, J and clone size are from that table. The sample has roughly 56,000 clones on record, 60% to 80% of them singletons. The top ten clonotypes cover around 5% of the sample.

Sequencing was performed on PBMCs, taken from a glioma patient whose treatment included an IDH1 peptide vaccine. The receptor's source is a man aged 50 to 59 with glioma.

For the CDR3, the sequence is CATSSQGQTNQPQHF. The DNA reads as follows: TGTGCCACCAGCTCCCAGGGACAGACTAATCAGCCCCAGCATTTT. Recombination connected TRBV15 to TRBJ1-5, and TRBD1 aligns with 7 junction nucleotides. Germline trimming: 5 bases from V, 4 bases from J; junction bases outside gene matches: 8. Based on the germline V gene (reference sequence), the CDR1 and CDR2 sequences are LNHNV and YYDKDF. The CDR3, from cysteine to phenylalanine, totals 15 residues. Just the 45-base CDR3 DNA is kept, in frame starting at base 1.